These T cell receptor beta chains were read from a single sample in a study of blood T cell repertoires in COVID-19. Clones were read by immunoSEQ multiplex PCR, and TCRdb kept only the in-frame ones, dropping some. Altogether more than 85,000 clones are present, about 78% being singletons, with the ten largest covering about 4.5%. The sequencing sample was made of peripheral blood. The source is a human donor in a cohort sampled during active or convalescent COVID-19. The CDR3 runs from the conserved cysteine through the conserved F or W. The D gene is left open where the match is weak. Only some rows state a clone size, as once, few, many or a class for expanded clones.

j_gene: TRBJ1-2; abundance: NA; v_gene: TRBV5-5; d_gene: TRBD1; len: 15; CDR3aa: CASSLDRGLSYGYTF; CDR3nt: TGTGCCAGCAGCCTTGACAGGGGGCTCAGCTATGGCTACACCTTC
j_gene: TRBJ1-1; abundance: NA; v_gene: TRBV5-1; d_gene: NA; len: 13; CDR3aa: CASNPGVGTEAFF; CDR3nt: TGCGCCAGCAACCCCGGGGTCGGGACTGAAGCTTTCTTT
j_gene: TRBJ1-1; abundance: once; v_gene: TRBV4-1; d_gene: NA; len: 15; CDR3aa: CASSRKSEVNTEAFF; CDR3nt: TGCGCCAGCAGCCGAAAAAGCGAGGTGAACACTGAAGCTTTCTTT
j_gene: TRBJ1-4; abundance: NA; v_gene: TRBV5-1; d_gene: TRBD1; len: 16; CDR3aa: CASSFHPQGALEKLFF; CDR3nt: TGCGCCAGCTCCTTCCACCCACAGGGGGCGCTTGAAAAACTGTTTTTT
j_gene: TRBJ1-2; abundance: NA; v_gene: TRBV20-1; d_gene: TRBD1; len: 11; CDR3aa: CRLDRAGGYTF; CDR3nt: TGCAGGCTCGACAGGGCTGGAGGCTACACCTTC
j_gene: TRBJ2-1; abundance: few; v_gene: TRBV7-2; d_gene: NA; len: 13; CDR3aa: CASSRVFHNEQFF; CDR3nt: TGTGCCAGCAGCCGGGTATTCCACAATGAGCAGTTCTTC
j_gene: TRBJ2-7; abundance: NA; v_gene: TRBV27; d_gene: TRBD1; len: 16; CDR3aa: CASSLVPTGVKDEQYF; CDR3nt: TGTGCCAGCAGTTTGGTGCCCACAGGGGTAAAGGACGAGCAGTACTTC
j_gene: TRBJ2-4; abundance: NA; v_gene: TRBV6-5; d_gene: NA; len: 12; CDR3aa: CASSSRSGEGYF; CDR3nt: TGTGCCAGCAGTTCCCGGTCAGGAGAGGGGTACTTC
j_gene: TRBJ2-4; abundance: NA; v_gene: TRBV2; d_gene: NA; len: 15; CDR3aa: CASSEEGLAKNIQYF; CDR3nt: TGTGCCAGCAGTGAAGAGGGACTAGCCAAAAACATTCAGTACTTC
j_gene: TRBJ1-2; abundance: NA; v_gene: TRBV5-6; d_gene: NA; len: 16; CDR3aa: CASSPRGQIPIYGYTF; CDR3nt: TGTGCCAGCAGCCCCCGAGGGCAGATACCCATCTATGGCTACACCTTC
j_gene: TRBJ2-3; abundance: NA; v_gene: TRBV9; d_gene: TRBD2; len: 23; CDR3aa: CASSHGWRRTSSGSIWGTDTQYF; CDR3nt: TGTGCCAGCTCCCACGGATGGAGGAGAACCTCTAGCGGGAGTATTTGGGGCACAGATACGCAGTATTTT
j_gene: TRBJ2-7; abundance: NA; v_gene: TRBV5-6; d_gene: TRBD1; len: 15; CDR3aa: CASSPGTGSSYEQYF; CDR3nt: TGTGCCAGCAGCCCCGGGACAGGGAGCTCCTACGAGCAGTACTTC
j_gene: TRBJ2-1; abundance: NA; v_gene: TRBV4-1; d_gene: TRBD2; len: 15; CDR3aa: CASSLQRGGLNEQFF; CDR3nt: TGCGCCAGCAGCCTGCAGCGGGGGGGGCTGAATGAGCAGTTCTTC
j_gene: TRBJ1-4; abundance: NA; v_gene: TRBV2; d_gene: NA; len: 13; CDR3aa: CASSETGNEKLFF; CDR3nt: TGTGCCAGCAGTGAGACAGGAAACGAAAAACTGTTTTTT
j_gene: TRBJ2-1; abundance: NA; v_gene: TRBV28; d_gene: NA; len: 15; CDR3aa: CASSFFAGSYNEQFF; CDR3nt: TGTGCCAGCAGTTTTTTTGCGGGCTCCTACAATGAGCAGTTCTTC
j_gene: TRBJ2-2; abundance: NA; v_gene: TRBV12-5; d_gene: NA; len: 13; CDR3aa: CASGHPNTGELFF; CDR3nt: TGTGCTAGTGGACACCCGAACACCGGGGAGCTGTTTTTT
j_gene: TRBJ1-3; abundance: NA; v_gene: TRBV18; d_gene: NA; len: 16; CDR3aa: CASSPQTEGSGNTIYF; CDR3nt: TGTGCCAGCTCACCACAAACGGAGGGCTCTGGAAACACCATATATTTT
j_gene: TRBJ2-2; abundance: NA; v_gene: TRBV28; d_gene: NA; len: 15; CDR3aa: CASSFGGPGTGELFF; CDR3nt: TGTGCCAGCAGTTTCGGCGGGCCAGGCACCGGGGAGCTGTTTTTT
j_gene: TRBJ2-3; abundance: NA; v_gene: TRBV4-3; d_gene: TRBD2; len: 15; CDR3aa: CASSRGLAGEDTQYF; CDR3nt: TGCGCCAGCAGCCGGGGGCTAGCGGGGGAAGATACGCAGTATTTT
j_gene: TRBJ2-7; abundance: NA; v_gene: TRBV6-5; d_gene: NA; len: 13; CDR3aa: CASSYYRNYEQYF; CDR3nt: TGTGCCAGCAGTTACTACAGAAACTACGAGCAGTACTTC
j_gene: TRBJ2-1; abundance: few; v_gene: TRBV6-2/TRBV6-3; d_gene: TRBD2; len: 18; CDR3aa: CASSYSPGLAGTHNEQFF; CDR3nt: TGTGCCAGCAGTTACAGCCCGGGACTAGCGGGAACACACAATGAGCAGTTCTTC
j_gene: TRBJ1-2; abundance: few; v_gene: TRBV21-1; d_gene: NA; len: 16; CDR3aa: CASSKQQGQANYGYTF; CDR3nt: TGTGCCAGCAGCAAACAACAGGGCCAAGCTAACTATGGCTACACCTTC
j_gene: TRBJ1-1; abundance: few; v_gene: TRBV7-8; d_gene: NA; len: 15; CDR3aa: CASSLGPGMNTEAFF; CDR3nt: TGTGCCAGCAGCTTAGGTCCCGGGATGAACACTGAAGCTTTCTTT
j_gene: TRBJ1-3; abundance: NA; v_gene: TRBV24-1; d_gene: TRBD1; len: 17; CDR3aa: CATSDTRTGLCGNTIYF; CDR3nt: TGTGCCACCAGTGATACCAGGACAGGGCTTTGTGGAAACACCATATATTTT
j_gene: TRBJ1-2; abundance: NA; v_gene: TRBV5-6; d_gene: NA; len: 14; CDR3aa: CASSLRNRDYGYTF; CDR3nt: TGTGCCAGCAGCCTGCGGAACAGGGACTATGGCTACACCTTC
j_gene: TRBJ2-7; abundance: NA; v_gene: TRBV9; d_gene: NA; len: 13; CDR3aa: CASSSHGSYEQYF; CDR3nt: TGTGCCAGCAGCTCCCACGGGTCCTACGAGCAGTACTTC
j_gene: TRBJ2-3; abundance: NA; v_gene: TRBV7-7; d_gene: NA; len: 15; CDR3aa: CASSLNGKSTDTQYF; CDR3nt: TGTGCCAGCAGCTTGAACGGGAAGAGCACAGATACGCAGTATTTT
j_gene: TRBJ2-1; abundance: NA; v_gene: TRBV24-1; d_gene: TRBD1; len: 15; CDR3aa: CATSDGRQGWDEQFF; CDR3nt: TGTGCCACCAGTGATGGGAGACAGGGCTGGGATGAGCAGTTCTTC
j_gene: TRBJ1-4; abundance: NA; v_gene: TRBV5-1; d_gene: TRBD1; len: 14; CDR3aa: CASSFGQGGEKLFF; CDR3nt: TGCGCCAGCAGCTTTGGACAGGGTGGAGAAAAACTGTTTTTT
j_gene: TRBJ1-6; abundance: NA; v_gene: TRBV6-6; d_gene: TRBD1; len: 15; CDR3aa: CASRHSTGEASPLHF; CDR3nt: TGTGCCAGCAGGCACTCGACAGGGGAAGCTTCACCCCTCCACTTT
j_gene: TRBJ2-7; abundance: NA; v_gene: TRBV9; d_gene: TRBD2; len: 14; CDR3aa: CASSVGLAGVEQYF; CDR3nt: TGTGCCAGCAGCGTCGGACTAGCGGGAGTCGAGCAGTACTTC
j_gene: TRBJ1-2; abundance: NA; v_gene: TRBV5-4; d_gene: NA; len: 13; CDR3aa: CASRVWDSVFETF; CDR3nt: TGTGCCAGCAGGGTATGGGACTCCGTATTCGAGACCTTC
j_gene: TRBJ1-6; abundance: NA; v_gene: TRBV18; d_gene: TRBD1; len: 14; CDR3aa: CASSRQGLNSPLHF; CDR3nt: TGTGCCAGCTCCCGACAGGGATTAAATTCACCCCTCCACTTT
j_gene: TRBJ1-1; abundance: NA; v_gene: TRBV6-2/TRBV6-3; d_gene: NA; len: 15; CDR3aa: CASSYSARVNTEAFF; CDR3nt: TGTGCCAGCAGTTACTCTGCCAGGGTGAACACTGAAGCTTTCTTT
j_gene: TRBJ1-1; abundance: NA; v_gene: TRBV6-5; d_gene: TRBD1; len: 16; CDR3aa: CASSYGGQVKPPWAFF; CDR3nt: TGTGCCAGCAGTTACGGTGGACAGGTCAAACCACCCTGGGCTTTCTTT
j_gene: TRBJ2-1; abundance: few; v_gene: TRBV7-6; d_gene: NA; len: 15; CDR3aa: CASSLSTSSYNEQFF; CDR3nt: TGTGCCAGCAGCTTATCGACAAGCTCCTACAATGAGCAGTTCTTC
j_gene: TRBJ1-2; abundance: NA; v_gene: TRBV12-3/TRBV12-4; d_gene: TRBD1; len: 13; CDR3aa: CASRGQGRTGYTF; CDR3nt: TGTGCCAGCAGGGGACAGGGGCGGACTGGCTACACCTTC
j_gene: TRBJ1-3; abundance: many; v_gene: TRBV4-1; d_gene: NA; len: 15; CDR3aa: CASSLQGSAGNTIYF; CDR3nt: TGCGCCAGCAGCCTACAGGGATCAGCTGGAAACACCATATATTTT
j_gene: TRBJ1-5; abundance: NA; v_gene: TRBV5-5; d_gene: NA; len: 15; CDR3aa: CASSLEGVSNQPQHF; CDR3nt: TGTGCCAGCAGCTTGGAAGGGGTTAGCAATCAGCCCCAGCATTTT
j_gene: TRBJ1-2; abundance: NA; v_gene: TRBV5-1; d_gene: TRBD1; len: 15; CDR3aa: CASSEMGQGARGYTF; CDR3nt: TGCGCCAGCAGCGAAATGGGACAGGGGGCGCGTGGCTACACCTTC
j_gene: TRBJ2-1; abundance: NA; v_gene: TRBV7-3; d_gene: TRBD2; len: 17; CDR3aa: CASNLWTSGSSYNEQFF; CDR3nt: TGTGCCAGCAACCTCTGGACTAGCGGGAGTTCCTACAATGAGCAGTTCTTC
j_gene: TRBJ1-2; abundance: NA; v_gene: TRBV19; d_gene: NA; len: 13; CDR3aa: CASSRGGFDGYTF; CDR3nt: TGTGCCAGTAGTCGAGGAGGGTTCGATGGCTACACCTTC